The present entry profiles one T cell receptor (beta chain) with its context. Its specificity is unknown. The same CDR3 also results from other DNA sequences found in this sample. This record comes from a study of shared clonotypes between healthy human individuals. General study findings and limits: Genetic and exposure-history diversity was limited by the small donor number.

Trimming shortened V by 6 bases and J by 3 bases, and 8 bases separated the two germline ends. CDR3 length equals 11 residues. Per the germline V gene, CDR1 is DFQATT and CDR2 is SNEGSKA (reference sequence). All of the donors resided in Nashville, Tennessee, and each was a Caucasian adult. TCRdb's table, derived via immunoSEQ multiplex PCR, lists solely in-frame clones and lacks some. The sample carries a few million clones, more than 80% recorded once. Sequenced material: naive CD4+ T cells from PBMCs. This sample's subset: CD45RA+ positively selected. This chain connects TRBV20-1 to TRBJ1-2; D is ambiguous. The receptor's source is a man between 18 and 29 years old in good health. Some clones in this sample may be carry-over from other donors' samples. Here the CDR3 reads CSAARDYGYTF. The CDR3 DNA is TGCAGTGCCGCAAGAGACTATGGCTACACCTTC.